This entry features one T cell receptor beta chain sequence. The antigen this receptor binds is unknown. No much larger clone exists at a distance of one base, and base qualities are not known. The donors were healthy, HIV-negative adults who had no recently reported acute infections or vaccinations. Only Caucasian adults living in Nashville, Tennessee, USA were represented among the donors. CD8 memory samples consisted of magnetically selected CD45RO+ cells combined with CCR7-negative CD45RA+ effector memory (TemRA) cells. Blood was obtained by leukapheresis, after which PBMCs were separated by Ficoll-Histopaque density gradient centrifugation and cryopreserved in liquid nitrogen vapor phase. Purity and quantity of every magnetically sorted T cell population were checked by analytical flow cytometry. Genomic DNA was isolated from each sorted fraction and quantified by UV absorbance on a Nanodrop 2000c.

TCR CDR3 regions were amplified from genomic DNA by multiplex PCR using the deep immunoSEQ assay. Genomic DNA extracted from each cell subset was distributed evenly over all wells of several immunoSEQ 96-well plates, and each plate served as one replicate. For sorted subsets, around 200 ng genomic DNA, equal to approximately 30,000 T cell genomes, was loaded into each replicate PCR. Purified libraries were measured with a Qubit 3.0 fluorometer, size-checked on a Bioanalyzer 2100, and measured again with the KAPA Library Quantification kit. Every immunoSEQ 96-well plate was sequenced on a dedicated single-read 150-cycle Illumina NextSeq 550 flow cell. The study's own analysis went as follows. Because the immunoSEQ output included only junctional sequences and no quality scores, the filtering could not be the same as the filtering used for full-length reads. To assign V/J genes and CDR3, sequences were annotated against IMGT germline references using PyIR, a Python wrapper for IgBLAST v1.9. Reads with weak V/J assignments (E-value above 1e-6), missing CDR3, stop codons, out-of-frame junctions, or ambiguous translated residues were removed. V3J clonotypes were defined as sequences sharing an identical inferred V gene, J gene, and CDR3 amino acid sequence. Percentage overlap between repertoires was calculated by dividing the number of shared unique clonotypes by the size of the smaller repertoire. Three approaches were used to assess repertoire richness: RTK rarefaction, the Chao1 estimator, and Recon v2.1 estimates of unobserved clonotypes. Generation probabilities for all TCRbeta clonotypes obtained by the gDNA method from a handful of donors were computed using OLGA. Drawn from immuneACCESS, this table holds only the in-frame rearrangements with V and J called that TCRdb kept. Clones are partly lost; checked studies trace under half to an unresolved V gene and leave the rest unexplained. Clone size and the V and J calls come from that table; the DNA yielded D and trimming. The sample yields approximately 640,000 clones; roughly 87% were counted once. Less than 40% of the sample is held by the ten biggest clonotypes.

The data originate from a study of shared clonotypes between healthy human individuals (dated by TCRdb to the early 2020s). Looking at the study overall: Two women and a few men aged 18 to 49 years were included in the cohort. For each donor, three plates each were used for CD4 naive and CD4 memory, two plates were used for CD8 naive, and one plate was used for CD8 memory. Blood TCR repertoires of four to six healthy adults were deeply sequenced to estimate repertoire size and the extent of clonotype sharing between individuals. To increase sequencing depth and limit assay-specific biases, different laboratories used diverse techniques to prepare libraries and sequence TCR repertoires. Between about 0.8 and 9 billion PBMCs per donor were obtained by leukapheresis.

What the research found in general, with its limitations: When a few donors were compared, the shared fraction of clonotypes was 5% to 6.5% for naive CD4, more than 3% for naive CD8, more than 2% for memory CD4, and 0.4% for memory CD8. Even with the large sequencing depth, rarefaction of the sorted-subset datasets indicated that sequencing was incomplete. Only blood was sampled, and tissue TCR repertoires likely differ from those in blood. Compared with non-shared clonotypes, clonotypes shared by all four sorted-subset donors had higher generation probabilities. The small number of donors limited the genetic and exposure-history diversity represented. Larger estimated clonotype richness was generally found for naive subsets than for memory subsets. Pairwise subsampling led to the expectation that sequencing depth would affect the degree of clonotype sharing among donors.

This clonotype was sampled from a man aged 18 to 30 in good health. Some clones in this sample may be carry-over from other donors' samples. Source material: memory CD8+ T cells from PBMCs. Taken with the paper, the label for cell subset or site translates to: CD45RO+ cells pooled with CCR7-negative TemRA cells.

The DNA is as follows: TGTGCCAGCAGTTTTTACACGGGAAACACAGATACGCAGTATTTT. Translated, this gives CASSFYTGNTDTQYF. The chain is assembled from TRBV28 and TRBJ2-3; the D region possibly corresponds to TRBD2 (5 bases align). The germline V gene gives CDR1 as MDHEN and CDR2 as SYDVKM. Counted from cysteine to phenylalanine, this CDR3 has 15 amino acids. Of all the DNA, just the CDR3 is kept, 45 bases in frame from base 1. V loses 3 bases of germline sequence and J loses 2 bases, and the interval between the two ends is 12 bases.